The 8 T cell receptor beta chains given below trace back to one sample, sequenced in a study of OX40 agonist ivuxolimab in advanced cancers. Only in-frame clones appear in the TCRdb table, and some are missing; sequencing was by immunoSEQ multiplex PCR. The sample consists of about 80,000 clones, 70% to 90% of them appearing once. Specimen: CD4+ or CD8+ T cells sorted from blood, collected in a trial of the OX40 agonist ivuxolimab. The receptors here all came from an adult with an advanced solid tumor such as melanoma, head and neck, liver or kidney cancer.

The chain combines TRBV10-2 with TRBJ1-5; D not resolved. The CDR3 contains 16 residues. Germline CDR1 and CDR2: WSHSY and SAAADI. V was clipped by 6 bases and J by 2 bases, with 17 bases between them. CDR3 residues: CASRDTTFRGNQPQHF. For the CDR3, the DNA is TGCGCCAGCAGAGACACTACCTTTAGGGGCAATCAGCCCCAGCATTTT.

V is TRBV6-5 and J is TRBJ2-3, with a weak D call TRBD2 (5 bases). Trimming took 0 bases from V and 2 from J, leaving 9 bases between them. In germline, CDR1 is MNHEY, CDR2 SVGAGI. This CDR3 is 15 amino acids long. The CDR3 nucleotides are TGTGCCAGCAGTTACTCGCCTAGCCCCACAGATACGCAGTATTTT. Its protein is CASSYSPSPTDTQYF.

V is TRBV4-1 and J is TRBJ2-5, with D perhaps TRBD1 (5 bases). The germline gives CDR1 MGHRA, CDR2 YSYEKL. V was shortened by 5 bases and J by 5 bases, with 12 bases between the two germline ends. The CDR3 extends over 13 amino acids. The CDR3: CASSLQERETQYF. As DNA, the CDR3 is TGCGCCAGCAGCTTACAGGAGAGGGAGACCCAGTACTTC.

The chain recombines TRBV27 with TRBJ1-4; D might be TRBD1 (6 bases). The CDR3 extends over 14 amino acids. The V gene's germline CDR1 is MNHEY and CDR2 SMNVEV (reference sequence). Trimming took off 8 bases at V and 3 bases at J, with 13 bases between the two ends. CDR3 DNA sequence: TGTGCCAGCCAAAGGAGGGGGGCTAATGAAAAACTGTTTTTT. Its translation: CASQRRGANEKLFF.

This chain uses TRBV20-1 with TRBJ2-3, with a weak D call TRBD2 (6 bases). Trimming stripped 2 bases from V and 6 bases from J, with 6 bases between. This CDR3 spans 11 amino acids. CDR1 and CDR2 (germline): DFQATT, SNEGSKA (reference sequence). The CDR3 bases are TGCAGTGCTAGAACTAGCGATACGCAGTATTTT. Its translation: CSARTSDTQYF.

This clone was found once. The chain combines TRBV18 with TRBJ2-2; 9 bases agree with TRBD1. The CDR3 totals 14 residues. Germline trimming cut 4 bases from V and 7 bases from J; bases unmatched to any gene: 4. Germline V gives CDR1 KGHSH, CDR2 LQKENI. CDR3 protein: CASSRDRDDGELFF. CDR3 DNA sequence: TGTGCCAGCTCACGGGACAGGGATGACGGGGAGCTGTTTTTT.

Worth noting for this clone: This same CDR3 is encoded by further DNA sequences in the sample. This sequence joins TRBV7-2 and TRBJ2-3; D remains ambiguous. The CDR3 runs 12 residues. The V gene's germline CDR1 is SGHTA and CDR2 FQGNSA. V gave up 3 bases and J gave up 7 bases, with 8 bases separating them. The CDR3 sequence is CASSLDLNTQYF. The CDR3 nucleotides are TGTGCCAGCAGCTTGGACCTAAATACGCAGTATTTT.

The V and J genes are TRBV9 and TRBJ1-1; 8 positions agree with TRBD1. CDR1 and CDR2 (germline): SGDLS, YYNGEE. V shed 5 bases and J 1 base; nucleotides not matched to a gene: 7. There are 15 residues in the CDR3. The CDR3 DNA is TGTGCCAGCAGACTCACAGGGGGACGGAACACTGAAGCTTTCTTT. Its protein is CASRLTGGRNTEAFF.